The T cell receptor (beta chain) described here comes from a study of beta chain features in type 1 diabetes. The CDR3 has 14 amino acids. The V gene lost 0 bases and the J gene lost 2 bases, with 8 bases spanning the gap. Germline values: CDR1 SGHRS, CDR2 YFSETQ. Investigators reverse transcribed all isolated RNA, so they sequenced expressed TCRB transcripts. Profiling relied on immunoSEQ multiplex PCR, and the TCRdb table lists in-frame clones only, not all of them. The table shows roughly 610,000 clones, with about 14% occurring only once. Study conclusions and caveats: VDJ junctions sequenced from type 1 diabetes patients showed fewer insertions and more deletions.

A remark on this clone: Antigen unknown. The same CDR3 can be traced to other DNA sequences in this sample.

This sequence originates from a man between 18 and 35 years old in good health. Sample: naive CD4+ T cells from blood. The gene calls are TRBV5-1 and TRBJ2-5; TRBD2 might be the D (6 bases). The CDR3 loop is CASSLGAGQETQYF. The CDR3 DNA sequence: TGCGCCAGCAGCTTGGGGGCGGGACAAGAGACCCAGTACTTC.